One and the same sample provided the 23 T cell receptor beta chains below, sequenced in a study of blood T cell repertoires in COVID-19. Sequenced by immunoSEQ multiplex PCR; TCRdb stores in-frame clones only, minus some. The table has under 450,000 clones, approximately 77% seen once. Sequenced material: peripheral blood. Source of these receptors: a human donor with acute or convalescent COVID-19. The donor label of this sample is uncertain.

This clone showed up just once. The genes are TRBV7-6 and TRBJ1-2; tentatively, D is TRBD1 (5 bases). The CDR3 covers 13 residues. Germline CDR1 is SGHVS and CDR2 is FNYEAQ. Trimming pared 5 bases from V and 8 bases from J, leaving 15 bases between. CDR3 sequence: CASSPTRDIGYTF. The CDR3 nucleotides read TGTGCCAGCAGCCCAACCAGGGATATCGGCTACACCTTC.

The chain is built from TRBV7-2 and TRBJ1-2, with 10 bases lining up with TRBD1. This CDR3 comprises 16 residues. Germline V gives CDR1 SGHTA, CDR2 FQGNSA. V dropped 8 bases and J dropped 3; count of bases not matched to a gene: 12. The CDR3 protein is CASGTLTGGVDYGYTF. CDR3 nucleotides: TGTGCCAGCGGGACTCTGACAGGGGGCGTCGACTATGGCTACACCTTC. The entire variable domain, with the rest obtained from reference TRBV7-2 and TRBJ1-2, is as follows: GAGVSQSPSNKVTEKGKDVELRCDPISGHTALYWYRQSLGQGLEFLIYFQGNSAPDKSGLPSDRFSAERTGGSVSTLTIQRTQQEDSAVYLCASGTLTGGVDYGYTFGSGTRLTVV.

V gene TRBV3-1 (or the pseudogene TRBV3-2) combines with J gene TRBJ1-6; D may be TRBD1 (5 bases). Trimming cost V 2 bases and J 10 bases, with 15 bases left between them. The CDR3 has 15 residues. Per the germline V gene, CDR1 is LGHDT and CDR2 is YNNKEL (reference sequence). As DNA, the CDR3 is TGTGCCAGCAGCCAAAGCCAGGGAGGCTCCTCACCCCTCCACTTT. It encodes CASSQSQGGSSPLHF.

This sequence joins TRBV29-1 and TRBJ1-4; D possibly corresponds to TRBD1 (6 bases). Germline CDR1 and CDR2: SQVTM and ANQGSEA. The CDR3 runs to 13 residues. Trimming shortened V by 4 bases and J by 4 bases, and 10 bases separated the two germline ends. In nucleotides, the CDR3 is TGCAGCGTTGTCGGACAGTATAATGAAAAACTGTTTTTT. This gives the protein CSVVGQYNEKLFF.

The V call is TRBV29-1, the J call TRBJ2-1; 9 nucleotides line up with TRBD2. This CDR3 region has 15 residues. After removal of 3 bases from V and 4 bases from J, the junction contained 7 bases not matched to a gene. In germline, CDR1 is SQVTM, CDR2 ANQGSEA. The CDR3 here is CSVDRLAGLYNEQFF. CDR3 DNA sequence: TGCAGCGTTGATAGGCTAGCGGGGTTATACAATGAGCAGTTCTTC.

J is TRBJ2-7 and V is TRBV13, with 10 bases aligning to TRBD1. The V gene end was trimmed by 8 bases and the J gene end by 2 bases; junction bases not matched to a gene: 9. From germline, CDR1 is PRHDT and CDR2 FYEKMQ (reference sequence). The CDR3 covers 15 residues. The CDR3 bases are TGTGCCAGCTCTAATTCCGGGACAGGGGCCTACGAGCAGTACTTC. Translating it yields CASSNSGTGAYEQYF.

The chain carries TRBV2 and TRBJ1-1; TRBD1 agrees at 9 bases. CDR1 and CDR2 from the germline V gene are SNHLY and FYNNEI. This CDR3 is 16 amino acids long. Losses at the gene ends were 1 base for V and 5 bases for J; bases not matched to a gene: 8. The CDR3 region is CASSEVIGTGKTEAFF. CDR3 DNA: TGTGCCAGCAGTGAAGTGATCGGGACAGGGAAAACTGAAGCTTTCTTT.

This clone was recorded a few times. The genes are TRBV6-5 and TRBJ2-5; D gene ambiguous. The V and J ends lost 2 bases and 5 bases respectively, with 3 bases between them. This CDR3 has 11 residues. Per the germline V gene, CDR1 is MNHEY and CDR2 is SVGAGI. The chain's CDR3 is CASSYAETQYF. DNA of the CDR3: TGTGCCAGCAGTTACGCGGAGACCCAGTACTTC.

V is TRBV2 and J is TRBJ2-1; TRBD2 agrees at 9 bases. This CDR3 contains 12 residues. CDR1 is SNHLY and CDR2 is FYNNEI in the germline V gene. V shed 11 bases, J shed 4 bases, and the junction held 3 bases outside the gene matches. CDR3 DNA sequence: TGTGCCGGCGGGGGGGATTACAATGAGCAGTTCTTC. Its protein product is CAGGGDYNEQFF.

V and J are TRBV24-1 and TRBJ2-1; 10 bases fit TRBD2. V shed 2 bases and J 9 bases; nucleotides not matched to a gene: 9. The CDR3 spans 16 residues. Germline values: CDR1 KGHDR, CDR2 SFDVKD. The CDR3 reads CATSDSGLAGDGEQFF. CDR3 sequence (DNA): TGTGCCACCAGTGATTCCGGGCTAGCGGGAGACGGTGAGCAGTTCTTC.

The rearrangement joins TRBV25-1 to TRBJ2-1; 10 bases fit TRBD2. The CDR3 extends over 15 amino acids. With V trimmed by 8 bases and J by 7 bases, 11 bases remained unmatched. Germline V gives CDR1 MGHDK, CDR2 SYGVNS. The CDR3 here is CASPSGRAITNEQFF. The DNA of the CDR3 is TGTGCCAGCCCTAGCGGGAGAGCCATTACGAATGAGCAGTTCTTC.

The chain carries TRBV19 and TRBJ1-2, with D perhaps TRBD1 (5 bases). The length of the CDR3 is 14 residues. Germline CDR1 is LNHDA and CDR2 is SQIVND (reference sequence). V was clipped by 3 bases and J by 4 bases, with 12 bases between them. The CDR3 region is CASSMGRAGYGYTF. DNA of the CDR3: TGTGCCAGTAGTATGGGCAGGGCCGGCTATGGCTACACCTTC.

In DNA form, the CDR3 reads TGTGCCAGCAGTTGGCTTTCTGAGCAGTTCTTC. The encoded protein is CASSWLSEQFF. The chain employs TRBV12-3 or TRBV12-4 and TRBJ2-1; D gene uncertain. The CDR3 contains 11 residues. With 4 bases removed from V and 9 bases from J, the gap between germline ends came to 7 bases.

V usage is TRBV10-1 and J usage is TRBJ2-7; D perhaps matches TRBD1 (6 bases). V was trimmed by 2 bases and J by 3 bases, leaving 11 bases between them. The germline CDR1 and CDR2 sequences are WNHNN and SYGVQD (reference sequence). This CDR3 comprises 14 residues. This chain's CDR3 is CASSETGSDYEQYF. The DNA of the CDR3 is TGCGCCAGCAGTGAGACAGGGAGCGACTACGAGCAGTACTTC.

Regarding this clone: At the DNA level, this CDR3 is encoded by other sequences in the same sample as well. This sequence joins TRBV7-2 and TRBJ2-5; 10 bases match TRBD2. Germline V gene lookup returns CDR1 SGHTA and CDR2 FQGNSA. The CDR3 covers 14 residues. V dropped 6 bases and J dropped 1; count of bases not matched to a gene: 2. In nucleotides, the CDR3 is TGTGCCAGCAGTCTAGCGGGAGCCCAAGAGACCCAGTACTTC. Its translation is CASSLAGAQETQYF.

V gene TRBV4-1 combines with J gene TRBJ2-1; D call uncertain. Deletions cut 5 bases from V and 3 bases from J, with 23 bases between. The CDR3 has 18 residues. CDR1 and CDR2 from the germline V gene are MGHRA and YSYEKL. This CDR3 is CASSSFEGPRGYYNEQFF. The CDR3 DNA sequence: TGCGCCAGCAGCTCGTTTGAAGGTCCGCGAGGTTACTACAATGAGCAGTTCTTC.

The chain is built from TRBV7-2 and TRBJ1-4; D gene ambiguous. This CDR3 has 15 amino acids. V shed 5 bases and J shed 1 base, with 11 bases lying between them. From germline, CDR1 is SGHTA and CDR2 FQGNSA. The CDR3 here is CASSPQQRTNEKLFF. The CDR3 bases are TGTGCCAGCAGCCCGCAACAGAGAACTAATGAAAAACTGTTTTTT.

V and J are TRBV5-8 and TRBJ2-5, with D tentatively TRBD2 (6 bases). V lost 4 bases and J lost 7, with 17 bases in between. The CDR3 has 14 amino acids. CDR1 is SGHTS, CDR2 YDEGEE, per germline. CDR3 nucleotides: TGTGCCAGCAGCGGCAGGACTGGGGGGTGGACCCAGTACTTC. It is translated as CASSGRTGGWTQYF.

The rearrangement uses TRBV10-3 and TRBJ1-2; TRBD1 might be the D (6 bases). Germline-derived CDR1 and CDR2 are ENHRY and SYGVKD. The CDR3 is made up of 13 amino acids. Trimming took 10 bases from V and 3 from J, leaving 15 bases between them. The CDR3, as DNA: TGTGCCACCCGGACAGAAGCCGACTATGGCTACACCTTC. It codes for CATRTEADYGYTF.

The chain couples TRBV30 to TRBJ2-3; D perhaps matches TRBD2 (5 bases). This CDR3 is built from 14 residues. Trimming left V 2 bases short and J 5 bases short, with 14 bases between. The germline V gene encodes CDR1 GTSNPN and CDR2 SVGIG (reference sequence). For the CDR3, the DNA is TGTGCCTGGAGTAGGACCATCCGGGGAGATACGCAGTATTTT. Translation gives CAWSRTIRGDTQYF.

The CDR3, as DNA: TGCAGCGTTGAGAGATACAGGGGAGATGAGCAGTTCTTC. Translation: CSVERYRGDEQFF. J is TRBJ2-1 and V is TRBV29-1; 7 bases map to TRBD1. Germline V gives CDR1 SQVTM, CDR2 ANQGSEA. This CDR3 has 13 amino acids. Trimming took 3 bases from V and 8 from J; bases not matched to a gene: 7.

V is TRBV9 and J is TRBJ2-3; D not resolved. This CDR3 has 14 residues. The germline V and J ends were trimmed by 0 bases and 4 bases, with 9 bases remaining between them. Germline loops: CDR1 SGDLS, CDR2 YYNGEE. The CDR3 is CASSVVGWADTQYF. CDR3 DNA: TGTGCCAGCAGCGTAGTCGGGTGGGCAGATACGCAGTATTTT. Filled out from reference TRBV9 and TRBJ2-3, the complete variable domain reads DSGVTQTPKHLITATGQRVTLRCSPRSGDLSVYWYQQSLDQGLQFLIQYYNGEERAKGNILERFSAQQFPDLHSELNLSSLELGDSALYFCASSVVGWADTQYFGPGTRLTVL.

This clone was detected a few times. The chain carries TRBV5-1 and TRBJ1-1; D is possibly TRBD1 (5 bases). CDR3 length equals 16 residues. Deletions cut 1 base from V and 6 bases from J, with 19 bases between. The V gene's germline CDR1 is SGHRS and CDR2 YFSETQ. CDR3 DNA sequence: TGCGCCAGCAGCTTGTTAGGGAATCTGCGGGGGTCTGAAGCTTTCTTT. The encoded protein is CASSLLGNLRGSEAFF.